The TCR beta chain described here comes from a study of T cell repertoires in cytomegalovirus infection (dated by TCRdb to the late 2010s). Regarding the research as a whole: The HLA type of each donor mattered for the analysis, because public TCR beta signatures pointed to carriage of CMV infection along with the matching HLA type. On the study overall, not on this receptor specifically: The ex vivo response was dominated by HLA-C-restricted CMV-specific TCR beta clonotypes, which also provided the single most frequent clonotype in two of eight donors. In both this cohort and an independent roughly 350-donor cohort, the cumulative frequency of public TCR beta family members distinguished carriers of CMV infection plus the relevant HLA type.

Including the terminal cysteine and phenylalanine, the CDR3 comprises 14 residues. Kept here is only the CDR3 DNA, which spans 42 bases and is read in frame from base 1. Based on the germline V gene, the CDR1 and CDR2 sequences are SGHTA and FQGNSA. V is pared back by 5 bases and J by 0 bases, with 10 bases lying between the germline termini. Sequencing instrument: Illumina HiSeq 1500. TCRdb itself trimmed the public reads at Q25 with fastp, ran MiXCR and retained productive beta chains. For every CDR3 protein sequence, its rows merge into one entry that carries the most common genes and DNA. The sample includes just over 300,000 distinct CDR3 sequences, with roughly a sixth observed a single time. The ten largest clones represent 12% of the sample. In regard to this clonotype: No cognate antigen has been identified for it. No clone much larger than this one lies a single base away; base qualities are absent.

This TCR was recovered from a human donor in good health (CMV status not recorded). Some clones in this sample may be carry-over from other donors' samples. The sequence links TRBV7-2 to TRBJ1-1; a weak D assignment points to TRBD1 (5 bases agree). Input material: PBMCs. DNA sequence: TGTGCCAGCAGCAAGGGACCCATGAACACTGAAGCTTTCTTT. This sequence encodes CASSKGPMNTEAFF.